This is a list of T cell receptor beta chains from one sample in a study of blood T cell repertoires in COVID-19. The table came from immunoSEQ multiplex PCR; TCRdb's copy has only in-frame clones and leaves some out. The repertoire includes hundreds of thousands of clones, roughly 90% of them detected once, and approximately 4.5% sits in the top ten. Sequencing used peripheral blood. These receptors came from a woman aged 30 to 39 with acute or convalescent COVID-19. Each CDR3 is given with its conserved first and last residue. The order of the fields is V gene, J gene, D gene, clone size, CDR3 length, CDR3 DNA, CDR3 protein. A D gene is named only where the DNA matches it firmly. Some rows mark clone size as missing; the rest say once, few, many or name a class of expanded clone.

v_gene: TRBV27
j_gene: TRBJ2-7
d_gene: TRBD2
abundance: .
len: 15
CDR3nt: TGTGCCAGCAGTATGGGACTAGCGGGGGCCTACGAGCAGTACTTC
CDR3aa: CASSMGLAGAYEQYF

v_gene: TRBV30
j_gene: TRBJ1-2
d_gene: TRBD1
abundance: .
len: 14
CDR3nt: TGTGCCGGAGAGGGGCGGGACAGGGTCGTTGGCTACACCTTC
CDR3aa: CAGEGRDRVVGYTF

v_gene: TRBV27
j_gene: TRBJ1-6
d_gene: .
abundance: .
len: 17
CDR3nt: TGTGCCAGCAGTTTAAACAATGCAGGGGATTCGATTTCACCCCTCCACTTT
CDR3aa: CASSLNNAGDSISPLHF

v_gene: TRBV27
j_gene: TRBJ1-2
d_gene: .
abundance: .
len: 19
CDR3nt: TGTGCCAGCAGTTTACTCGGTCCCCCTCCAGGGTCTGCATACTATGGCTACACCTTC
CDR3aa: CASSLLGPPPGSAYYGYTF

v_gene: TRBV24-1
j_gene: TRBJ2-4
d_gene: .
abundance: .
len: 13
CDR3nt: TGTGCCACCGCAAACATGAGGTTGGACATTCAGTACTTC
CDR3aa: CATANMRLDIQYF

v_gene: TRBV10-1
j_gene: TRBJ2-5
d_gene: .
abundance: .
len: 18
CDR3nt: TGCGCCAGCAAGACCCGTTTTGGAGGTAGCGGCTACCAAGAGACCCAGTACTTC
CDR3aa: CASKTRFGGSGYQETQYF

v_gene: TRBV7-7
j_gene: TRBJ2-5
d_gene: TRBD2
abundance: .
len: 17
CDR3nt: TGTGCCAGCAGCTTAGGCTTTCTAGCGGGGCCCCAAGAGACCCAGTACTTC
CDR3aa: CASSLGFLAGPQETQYF

v_gene: TRBV7-6
j_gene: TRBJ1-3
d_gene: TRBD1
abundance: once
len: 14
CDR3nt: TGTGCCAGCAGCCTTTCAGGGGGAGGAAACACCATATATTTT
CDR3aa: CASSLSGGGNTIYF

v_gene: TRBV5-1
j_gene: TRBJ2-6
d_gene: .
abundance: .
len: 17
CDR3nt: TGCGCCAGCAGCTTGGAGACAGACCTGTCTGGGGCCAACGTCCTGACTTTC
CDR3aa: CASSLETDLSGANVLTF

v_gene: TRBV27
j_gene: TRBJ1-2
d_gene: .
abundance: .
len: 13
CDR3nt: TGTGCCAGCAGTTTCGGACAGAACTATGGCTACACCTTC
CDR3aa: CASSFGQNYGYTF

v_gene: TRBV10-3
j_gene: TRBJ2-2
d_gene: .
abundance: .
len: 14
CDR3nt: TGTGCCATCAGTGGGACTGCGGTCAGCGGGGAGCTGTTTTTT
CDR3aa: CAISGTAVSGELFF

v_gene: TRBV2
j_gene: TRBJ1-1
d_gene: TRBD1
abundance: .
len: 14
CDR3nt: TGTGCCAGCAGTGATCAGGGGGGCAACACTGAAGCTTTCTTT
CDR3aa: CASSDQGGNTEAFF

v_gene: TRBV5-1
j_gene: TRBJ1-1
d_gene: .
abundance: .
len: 14
CDR3nt: TGCGCCAGCAGCTCGGGATCTCTGAACACTGAAGCTTTCTTT
CDR3aa: CASSSGSLNTEAFF

v_gene: TRBV10-3
j_gene: TRBJ2-3
d_gene: .
abundance: few
len: 15
CDR3nt: TGTGCCATCAGTGAGTTTTCTCCGGGGGCAGATACGCAGTATTTT
CDR3aa: CAISEFSPGADTQYF

v_gene: TRBV5-4
j_gene: TRBJ2-5
d_gene: .
abundance: .
len: 15
CDR3nt: TGTGCCAGCAGCCAAGAAGGGACTTACCAAGAGACCCAGTACTTC
CDR3aa: CASSQEGTYQETQYF

v_gene: TRBV4-1
j_gene: TRBJ2-1
d_gene: TRBD2
abundance: .
len: 17
CDR3nt: TGCGCCAGCAGCCCTCAGGGCTGGAGACTAGCGGGGGATGAGCAGTTCTTC
CDR3aa: CASSPQGWRLAGDEQFF

v_gene: TRBV4-1
j_gene: TRBJ1-4
d_gene: TRBD1
abundance: .
len: 15
CDR3nt: TGCGCCAGCAGCCTCTCCGGGACAGGGGGTGAAAAACTGTTTTTT
CDR3aa: CASSLSGTGGEKLFF

v_gene: TRBV29-1
j_gene: TRBJ2-7
d_gene: .
abundance: .
len: 11
CDR3nt: TGCAGCGTTGGTCGGGGATACGAGCAGTACTTC
CDR3aa: CSVGRGYEQYF

v_gene: TRBV7-9
j_gene: TRBJ2-2
d_gene: TRBD1
abundance: .
len: 15
CDR3nt: TGTGCCAGCAGCTCCCGGGACAGAGACACCGGGGAGCTGTTTTTT
CDR3aa: CASSSRDRDTGELFF

v_gene: TRBV29-1
j_gene: TRBJ2-4
d_gene: .
abundance: once
len: 13
CDR3nt: TGCAGCGGAACCGGGACAAATGGAAACATTCAGTACTTC
CDR3aa: CSGTGTNGNIQYF

v_gene: TRBV2
j_gene: TRBJ2-7
d_gene: TRBD1
abundance: .
len: 14
CDR3nt: TGTGCCAGCAGTTCGGACAGGGGGCCTGACGAGCAGTACTTC
CDR3aa: CASSSDRGPDEQYF

v_gene: TRBV11-2
j_gene: TRBJ1-4
d_gene: TRBD1
abundance: .
len: 14
CDR3nt: TGTGCCAGCAGCCCCGGGACAGGTCGTGAAAAACTGTTTTTT
CDR3aa: CASSPGTGREKLFF

v_gene: TRBV18
j_gene: TRBJ1-1
d_gene: .
abundance: .
len: 13
CDR3nt: TGTGCCAGCTCAGCCAGGGTTTATACTGAAGCTTTCTTT
CDR3aa: CASSARVYTEAFF

v_gene: TRBV19
j_gene: TRBJ2-7
d_gene: TRBD1
abundance: .
len: 13
CDR3nt: TGTGCCAGTAGTCTATCGGGACAGTACGAGCAGTACTTC
CDR3aa: CASSLSGQYEQYF

v_gene: TRBV27
j_gene: TRBJ1-2
d_gene: .
abundance: .
len: 15
CDR3nt: TGTGCCAGCAGTCCTGTCGAGCGAGCTAACTATGGCTACACCTTC
CDR3aa: CASSPVERANYGYTF

v_gene: TRBV2
j_gene: TRBJ1-5
d_gene: .
abundance: .
len: 15
CDR3nt: TGTGCCAGCAGTGGTTTGAGGGCCCCCAATCAGCCCCAGCATTTT
CDR3aa: CASSGLRAPNQPQHF

v_gene: TRBV10-1
j_gene: TRBJ1-3
d_gene: .
abundance: once
len: 13
CDR3nt: TGCGCCAGCAGTGGAACGGCTGGAAACACCATATATTTT
CDR3aa: CASSGTAGNTIYF

v_gene: TRBV9
j_gene: TRBJ2-1
d_gene: TRBD1
abundance: .
len: 17
CDR3nt: TGTGCCAGCAGCGTAGACCGTGGCAGGGGGCGCCTCAATGAGCAGTTCTTC
CDR3aa: CASSVDRGRGRLNEQFF

v_gene: TRBV27
j_gene: TRBJ1-2
d_gene: .
abundance: .
len: 15
CDR3nt: TGTGCCAGCAGCTCAACAGGGAAGGGGAACTATGGCTACACCTTC
CDR3aa: CASSSTGKGNYGYTF

v_gene: TRBV11-2
j_gene: TRBJ1-1
d_gene: TRBD1
abundance: once
len: 14
CDR3nt: TGTGCCAGCAGCCCGACAGGGTCGGGTACTGAAGCTTTCTTT
CDR3aa: CASSPTGSGTEAFF

v_gene: TRBV6-5
j_gene: TRBJ1-3
d_gene: .
abundance: .
len: 13
CDR3nt: TGTGCCAGCAGCCTTTTCTCTGGAAACACCATATATTTT
CDR3aa: CASSLFSGNTIYF

v_gene: TRBV5-8
j_gene: TRBJ2-2
d_gene: .
abundance: .
len: 17
CDR3nt: TGTGCCAGCAGCTGGTCGGCAGGGGGGTCGGACACCGGGGAGCTGTTTTTT
CDR3aa: CASSWSAGGSDTGELFF

v_gene: TRBV3-1/TRBV3-2
j_gene: TRBJ1-4
d_gene: TRBD1
abundance: .
len: 14
CDR3nt: TGTGCCAGCAGCCCATGGGACAGAAATGAAAAACTGTTTTTT
CDR3aa: CASSPWDRNEKLFF

v_gene: TRBV21-1
j_gene: TRBJ2-5
d_gene: .
abundance: .
len: 15
CDR3nt: TGTGCCAGCAGCAAAGCGCTGGTCATTGCGGAGACCCAGTACTTC
CDR3aa: CASSKALVIAETQYF

v_gene: TRBV19
j_gene: TRBJ2-5
d_gene: TRBD2
abundance: .
len: 15
CDR3nt: TGTGCCAGTACCCAAAGCGGGGGGCCGCAAGAGACCCAGTACTTC
CDR3aa: CASTQSGGPQETQYF

v_gene: TRBV18
j_gene: TRBJ2-7
d_gene: .
abundance: .
len: 15
CDR3nt: TGTGCCAGCTCACCGACAGCGACATCCCCCTACGAGCAGTACTTC
CDR3aa: CASSPTATSPYEQYF

v_gene: TRBV28
j_gene: TRBJ1-1
d_gene: .
abundance: .
len: 13
CDR3nt: TGTGCCAGCAGTTTACTCCAGGGCACTGAAGCTTTCTTT
CDR3aa: CASSLLQGTEAFF

v_gene: TRBV3-1/TRBV3-2
j_gene: TRBJ1-2
d_gene: .
abundance: .
len: 16
CDR3nt: TGTGCCAGCAGCGACTCTTTGCGGGGTCGGAACTATGGCTACACCTTC
CDR3aa: CASSDSLRGRNYGYTF

v_gene: TRBV19
j_gene: TRBJ2-7
d_gene: TRBD1
abundance: .
len: 13
CDR3nt: TGTGCCAGTAGTATGGGACAGGGGAGCGAGCAGTACTTC
CDR3aa: CASSMGQGSEQYF

v_gene: TRBV6-5
j_gene: TRBJ1-2
d_gene: .
abundance: .
len: 14
CDR3nt: TGTGCCAGCAGCCCCTACGACACGATCTATGGCTACACCTTC
CDR3aa: CASSPYDTIYGYTF

v_gene: TRBV19
j_gene: TRBJ2-1
d_gene: .
abundance: .
len: 14
CDR3nt: TGTGCCAGTACAGATGGGGGGGCTCGCAATGAGCAGTTCTTC
CDR3aa: CASTDGGARNEQFF

v_gene: TRBV4-1
j_gene: TRBJ2-5
d_gene: TRBD1
abundance: .
len: 15
CDR3nt: TGCGCCAGCAGCCAACGACAGGGGGCAAGGCAGACCCAGTACTTC
CDR3aa: CASSQRQGARQTQYF

v_gene: TRBV5-1
j_gene: TRBJ1-2
d_gene: .
abundance: .
len: 14
CDR3nt: TGCGCCAGCAGCTTAGAACGGGGTAACTATGGCTACACCTTC
CDR3aa: CASSLERGNYGYTF

v_gene: TRBV5-1
j_gene: TRBJ2-2
d_gene: .
abundance: few
len: 15
CDR3nt: TGCGCCAGCAGCTTGGGACAGACGAACACCGGGGAGCTGTTTTTT
CDR3aa: CASSLGQTNTGELFF

v_gene: TRBV11-2
j_gene: TRBJ2-6
d_gene: .
abundance: .
len: 18
CDR3nt: TGTGCCAGCGGCTCTGGCGGGCAGGCTTACTCTGGGGCCAACGTCCTGACTTTC
CDR3aa: CASGSGGQAYSGANVLTF